This T cell receptor beta chain was sequenced during a study of OX40 agonist ivuxolimab in advanced cancers. General study points: The study observed clonal expansion of CD4+ and CD8+ blood T cells by week 6 at 0.1 to 3.0 mg/kg. Fewer expanded clones were found on average in CD4+ than in CD8+ T cells.

Method: immunoSEQ multiplex PCR; TCRdb's copy keeps in-frame clones and lacks some. There are tens of thousands of clones in the sample; 80% to 90% occur only once, and roughly 1.6% lies in the top ten. A note on this clone: Its specificity is not known.

Per the germline V gene, CDR1 is SQVTM and CDR2 is ANQGSEA. The junction had 8 bases not matched to a gene; V was cut back by 4 bases and J by 8 bases. The CDR3 is 13 amino acids. The material was CD4+ or CD8+ T cells sorted from blood, obtained in a trial of the OX40 agonist ivuxolimab. The chain employs TRBV29-1 and TRBJ2-4; TRBD2 aligns across 7 bases. The receptor's source is an adult with an advanced solid tumor such as melanoma, head and neck, liver or kidney cancer. The DNA of the CDR3 is TGCAGCGTTGTGGCGGGAGAGAGGGACATTCAGTACTTC. Its protein product is CSVVAGERDIQYF.